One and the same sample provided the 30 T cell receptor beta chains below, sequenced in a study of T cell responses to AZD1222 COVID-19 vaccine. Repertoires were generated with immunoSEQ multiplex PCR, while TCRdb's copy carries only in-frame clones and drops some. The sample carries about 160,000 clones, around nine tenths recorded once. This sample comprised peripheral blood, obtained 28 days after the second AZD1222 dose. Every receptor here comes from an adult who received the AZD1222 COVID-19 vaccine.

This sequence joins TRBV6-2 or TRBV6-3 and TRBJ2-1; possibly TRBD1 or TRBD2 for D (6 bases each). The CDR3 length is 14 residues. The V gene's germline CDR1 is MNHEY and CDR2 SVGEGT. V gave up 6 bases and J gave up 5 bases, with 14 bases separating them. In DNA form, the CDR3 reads TGTGCCAGCAGCAAAGAGGGGGGACACAATGAGCAGTTCTTC. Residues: CASSKEGGHNEQFF.

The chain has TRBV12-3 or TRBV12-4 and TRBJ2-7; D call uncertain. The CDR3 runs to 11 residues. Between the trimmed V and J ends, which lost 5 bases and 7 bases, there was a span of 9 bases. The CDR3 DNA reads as TGTGCCAGCAGTATTTCCGATGAGCAGTACTTC. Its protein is CASSISDEQYF.

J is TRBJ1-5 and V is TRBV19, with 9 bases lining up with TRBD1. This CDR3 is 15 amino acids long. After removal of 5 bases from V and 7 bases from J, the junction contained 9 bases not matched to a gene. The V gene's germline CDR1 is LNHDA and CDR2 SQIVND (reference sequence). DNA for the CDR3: TGTGCCAGTAGTCTCGGGACAGGGACGGGACAGCCCCAGCATTTT. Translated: CASSLGTGTGQPQHF.

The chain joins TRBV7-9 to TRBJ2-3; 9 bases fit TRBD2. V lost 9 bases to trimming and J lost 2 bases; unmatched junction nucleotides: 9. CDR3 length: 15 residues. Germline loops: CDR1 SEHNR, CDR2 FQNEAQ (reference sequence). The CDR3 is CASSGLAGPTDTQYF. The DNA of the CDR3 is TGTGCCAGTTCGGGGCTAGCGGGGCCCACAGATACGCAGTATTTT.

This CDR3 is CAWSVVGAGGLEAFF. The CDR3 DNA sequence: TGTGCCTGGAGTGTTGTTGGGGCAGGCGGCCTTGAAGCTTTCTTT. V and J are TRBV30 and TRBJ1-1; D is perhaps TRBD1 (5 bases). Trimming pared 0 bases from V and 7 bases from J, leaving 18 bases between. This CDR3 region has 15 residues. The germline gives CDR1 GTSNPN, CDR2 SVGIG (reference sequence).

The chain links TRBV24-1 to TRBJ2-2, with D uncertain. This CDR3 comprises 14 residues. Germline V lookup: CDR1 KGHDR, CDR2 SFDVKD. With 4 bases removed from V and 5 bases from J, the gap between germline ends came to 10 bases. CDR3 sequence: CATSDPGATGELFF. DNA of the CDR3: TGTGCCACCAGTGACCCGGGTGCGACCGGGGAGCTGTTTTTT.

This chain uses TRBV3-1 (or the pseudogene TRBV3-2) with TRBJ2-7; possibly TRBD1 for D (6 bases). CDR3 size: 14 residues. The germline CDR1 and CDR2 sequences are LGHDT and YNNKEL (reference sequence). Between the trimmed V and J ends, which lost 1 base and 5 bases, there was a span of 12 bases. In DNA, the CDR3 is TGTGCCAGCAGCCAAGCGGCAGGGGTCGACGAGCAGTACTTC. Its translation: CASSQAAGVDEQYF.

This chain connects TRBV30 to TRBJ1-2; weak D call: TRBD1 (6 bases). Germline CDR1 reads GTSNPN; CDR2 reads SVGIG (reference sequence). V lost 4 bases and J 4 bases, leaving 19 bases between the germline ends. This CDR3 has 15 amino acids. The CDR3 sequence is CAWTLKDRRVYGYTF. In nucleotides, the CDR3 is TGTGCCTGGACCCTAAAGGACAGACGCGTCTATGGCTACACCTTC.

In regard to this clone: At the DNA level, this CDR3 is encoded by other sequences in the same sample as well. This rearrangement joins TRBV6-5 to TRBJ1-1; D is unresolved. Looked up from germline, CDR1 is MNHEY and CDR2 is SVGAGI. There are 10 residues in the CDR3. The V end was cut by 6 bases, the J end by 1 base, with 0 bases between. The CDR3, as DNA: TGTGCCAGCAGGAACACTGAAGCTTTCTTT. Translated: CASRNTEAFF.

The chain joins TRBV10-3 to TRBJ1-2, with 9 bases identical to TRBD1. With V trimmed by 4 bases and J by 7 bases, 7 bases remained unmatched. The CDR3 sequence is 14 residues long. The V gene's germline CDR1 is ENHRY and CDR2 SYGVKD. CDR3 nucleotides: TGTGCCATCAGTGCTGGACAGGGGCTGGGTGGCTACACCTTC. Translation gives CAISAGQGLGGYTF.

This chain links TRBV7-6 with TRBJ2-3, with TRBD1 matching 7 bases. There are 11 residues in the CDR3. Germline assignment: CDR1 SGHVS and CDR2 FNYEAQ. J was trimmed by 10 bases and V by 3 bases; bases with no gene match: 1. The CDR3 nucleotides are TGTGCCAGCAGCTTTAGGGGGCCGCAGTATTTT. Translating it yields CASSFRGPQYF. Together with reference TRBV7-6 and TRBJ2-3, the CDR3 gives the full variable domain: GAGVSQSPRYKVTKRGQDVALRCDPISGHVSLYWYRQALGQGPEFLTYFNYEAQQDKSGLPNDRFSAERPEGSISTLTIQRTEQRDSAMYRCASSFRGPQYFGPGTRLTVL.

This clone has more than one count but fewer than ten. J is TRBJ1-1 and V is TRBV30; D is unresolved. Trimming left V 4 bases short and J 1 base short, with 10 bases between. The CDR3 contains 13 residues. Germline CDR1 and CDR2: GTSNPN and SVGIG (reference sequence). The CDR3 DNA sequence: TGTGCCTGGACGGCAAGGACGAACACTGAAGCTTTCTTT. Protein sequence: CAWTARTNTEAFF.

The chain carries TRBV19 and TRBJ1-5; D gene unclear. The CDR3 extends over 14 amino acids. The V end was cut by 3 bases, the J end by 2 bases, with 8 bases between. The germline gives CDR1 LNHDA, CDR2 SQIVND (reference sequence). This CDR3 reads CASSILLGNQPQHF. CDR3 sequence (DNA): TGTGCCAGTAGTATTTTATTAGGCAATCAGCCCCAGCATTTT. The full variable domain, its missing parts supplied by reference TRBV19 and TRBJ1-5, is DGGITQSPKYLFRKEGQNVTLSCEQNLNHDAMYWYRQDPGQGLRLIYYSQIVNDFQKGDIAEGYSVSREKKESFPLTVTSAQKNPTAFYLCASSILLGNQPQHFGDGTRLSIL.

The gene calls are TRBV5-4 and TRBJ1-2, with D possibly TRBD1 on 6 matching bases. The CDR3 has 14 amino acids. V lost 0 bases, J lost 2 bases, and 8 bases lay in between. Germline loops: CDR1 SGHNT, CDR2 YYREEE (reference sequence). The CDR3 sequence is CASSLDQGNYGYTF. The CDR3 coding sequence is TGTGCCAGCAGCTTGGATCAGGGGAACTATGGCTACACCTTC.

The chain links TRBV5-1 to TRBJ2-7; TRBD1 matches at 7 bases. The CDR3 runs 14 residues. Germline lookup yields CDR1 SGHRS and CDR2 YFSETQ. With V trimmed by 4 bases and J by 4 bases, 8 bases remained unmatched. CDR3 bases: TGCGCCAGCAGCAGGTCACAGGGGTTGTACGAGCAGTACTTC. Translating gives CASSRSQGLYEQYF.

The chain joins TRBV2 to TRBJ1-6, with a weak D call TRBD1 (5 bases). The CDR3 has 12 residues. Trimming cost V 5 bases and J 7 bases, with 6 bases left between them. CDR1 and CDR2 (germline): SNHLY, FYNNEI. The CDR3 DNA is TGTGCCAGCAGTAGACAGAATTCACCCCTCCACTTT. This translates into CASSRQNSPLHF.

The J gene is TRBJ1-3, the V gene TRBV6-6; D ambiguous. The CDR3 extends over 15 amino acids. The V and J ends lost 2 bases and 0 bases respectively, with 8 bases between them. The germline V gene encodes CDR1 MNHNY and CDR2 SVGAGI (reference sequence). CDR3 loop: CASSYDTSSGNTIYF. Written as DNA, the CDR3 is TGTGCCAGCAGTTACGACACTTCCTCTGGAAACACCATATATTTT.

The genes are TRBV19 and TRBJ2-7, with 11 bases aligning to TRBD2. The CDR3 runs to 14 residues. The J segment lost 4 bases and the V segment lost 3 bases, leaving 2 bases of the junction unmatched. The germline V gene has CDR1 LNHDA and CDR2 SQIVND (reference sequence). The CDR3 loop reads CASSIGTSGYEQYF. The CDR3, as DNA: TGTGCCAGTAGTATCGGGACTAGCGGTTACGAGCAGTACTTC.

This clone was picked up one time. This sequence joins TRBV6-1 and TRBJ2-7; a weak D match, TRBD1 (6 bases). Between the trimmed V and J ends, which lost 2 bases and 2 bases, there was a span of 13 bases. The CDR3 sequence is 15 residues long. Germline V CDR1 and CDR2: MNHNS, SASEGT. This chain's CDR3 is CASSERGDTPYEQYF. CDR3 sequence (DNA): TGTGCCAGCAGTGAAAGAGGGGACACTCCCTACGAGCAGTACTTC.

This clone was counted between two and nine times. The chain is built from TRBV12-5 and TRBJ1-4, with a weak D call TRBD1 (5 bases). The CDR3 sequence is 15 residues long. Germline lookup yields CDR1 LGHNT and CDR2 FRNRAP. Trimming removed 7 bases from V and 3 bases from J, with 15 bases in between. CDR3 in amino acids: CASVGSGDPNEKLFF. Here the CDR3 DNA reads TGTGCTAGTGTTGGGTCCGGGGACCCTAATGAAAAACTGTTTTTT.

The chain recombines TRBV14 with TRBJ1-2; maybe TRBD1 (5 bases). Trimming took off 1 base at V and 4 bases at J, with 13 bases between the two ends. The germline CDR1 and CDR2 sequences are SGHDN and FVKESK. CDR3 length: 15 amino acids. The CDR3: CASSQGIQGIYGYTF. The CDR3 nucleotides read TGTGCCAGCAGCCAAGGCATCCAGGGCATCTATGGCTACACCTTC.

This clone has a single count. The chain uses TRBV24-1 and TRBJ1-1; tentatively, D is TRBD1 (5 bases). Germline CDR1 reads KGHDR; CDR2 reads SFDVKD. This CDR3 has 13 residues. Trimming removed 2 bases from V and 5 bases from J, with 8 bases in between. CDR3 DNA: TGTGCCACCAGTGATTATTGGGGGACTGAAGCTTTCTTT. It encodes CATSDYWGTEAFF.

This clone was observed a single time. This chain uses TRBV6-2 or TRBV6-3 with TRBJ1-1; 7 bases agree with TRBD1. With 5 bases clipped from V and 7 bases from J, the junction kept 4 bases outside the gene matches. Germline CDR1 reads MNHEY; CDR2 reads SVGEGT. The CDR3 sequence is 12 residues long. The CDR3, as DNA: TGTGCCAGCAGTCCGGACAGGATTGAAGCTTTCTTT. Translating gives CASSPDRIEAFF.

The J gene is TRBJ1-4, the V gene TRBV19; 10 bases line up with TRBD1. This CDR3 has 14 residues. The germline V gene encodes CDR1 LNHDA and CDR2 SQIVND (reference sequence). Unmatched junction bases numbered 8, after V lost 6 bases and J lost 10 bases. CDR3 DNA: TGTGCCAGTAGGAGGGACAGGGGATCCGGAAAACTGTTTTTT. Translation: CASRRDRGSGKLFF.

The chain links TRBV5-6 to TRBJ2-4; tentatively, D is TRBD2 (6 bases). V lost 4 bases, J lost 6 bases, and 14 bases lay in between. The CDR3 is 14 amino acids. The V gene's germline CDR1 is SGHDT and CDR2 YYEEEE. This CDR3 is CASSLRLEGNIQYF. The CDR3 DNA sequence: TGTGCCAGCAGCCTGAGACTAGAGGGAAACATTCAGTACTTC. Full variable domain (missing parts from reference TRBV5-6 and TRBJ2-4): DAGVTQSPTHLIKTRGQQVTLRCSPKSGHDTVSWYQQALGQGPQFIFQYYEEEERQRGNFPDRFSGHQFPNYSSELNVNALLLGDSALYLCASSLRLEGNIQYFGAGTRLSVL.

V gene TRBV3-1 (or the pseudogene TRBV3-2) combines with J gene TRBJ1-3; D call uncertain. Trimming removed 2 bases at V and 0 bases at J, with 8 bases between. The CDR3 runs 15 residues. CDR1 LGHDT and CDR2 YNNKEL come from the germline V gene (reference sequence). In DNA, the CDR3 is TGTGCCAGCAGCCAAACCCCGAGCTCTGGAAACACCATATATTTT. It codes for CASSQTPSSGNTIYF.

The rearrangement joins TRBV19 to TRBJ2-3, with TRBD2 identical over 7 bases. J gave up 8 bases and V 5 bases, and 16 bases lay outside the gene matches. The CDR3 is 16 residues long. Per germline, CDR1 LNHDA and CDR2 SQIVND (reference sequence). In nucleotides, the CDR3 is TGTGCCAGTAGTCCCCTCGGGGGGAGAGGTAGCGGTACGCAGTATTTT. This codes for CASSPLGGRGSGTQYF.

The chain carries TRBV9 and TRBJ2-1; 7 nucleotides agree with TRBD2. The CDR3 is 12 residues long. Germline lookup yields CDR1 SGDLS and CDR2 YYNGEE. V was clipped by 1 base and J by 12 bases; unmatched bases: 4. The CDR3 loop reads CASSVPAGVQFF. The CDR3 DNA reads TGTGCCAGCAGCGTACCTGCGGGGGTGCAGTTCTTC.

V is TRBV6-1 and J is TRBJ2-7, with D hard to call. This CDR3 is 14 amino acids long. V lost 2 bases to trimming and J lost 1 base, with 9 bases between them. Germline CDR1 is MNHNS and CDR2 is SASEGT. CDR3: CASSERRISYEQYF. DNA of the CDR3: TGTGCCAGCAGTGAAAGGCGGATTTCCTACGAGCAGTACTTC.

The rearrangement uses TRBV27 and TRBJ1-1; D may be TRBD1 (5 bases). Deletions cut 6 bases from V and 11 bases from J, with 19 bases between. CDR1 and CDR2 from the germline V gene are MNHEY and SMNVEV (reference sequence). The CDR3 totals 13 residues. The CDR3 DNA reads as TGTGCCAGCAGCCCCGGGGGTCTTACGAGGGCTTTCTTT. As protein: CASSPGGLTRAFF.